These T cell receptor beta chains were read from a single sample in a study of human T cells and chemical hapten exposure. TCRdb itself ran the RACE reads through MiXCR, one entry per CDR3 protein. Of some 100,000 distinct CDR3 sequences detected, roughly 10% appear once; the ten largest clones hold around 3%. The sequencing used whole blood, collected in connection with sensitization to the hapten diphenylcyclopropenone (DPC). These TCRs come from a woman between 35 and 50 years old with alopecia areata. Some clones in this sample may be carry-over from other donors' samples. CDR3s include the opening cysteine and the closing phenylalanine or tryptophan. The D gene is left open where the match is weak. Some rows mark clone size as missing; the rest say once, few, many or name a class of expanded clone.

size,J,V,D,CDR3,DNA
few,TRBJ1-3,TRBV5-1,TRBD1,CASKGDSSGNTIYF,TGCGCCAGCAAGGGGGACAGCTCTGGAAACACCATATATTTT
-,TRBJ2-2,TRBV7-6,-,CASSLGGGYTGELFF,TGTGCCAGCAGCTTAGGGGGTGGCTACACCGGGGAGCTGTTTTTT
-,TRBJ2-3,TRBV27,TRBD1,CASSHRGATDTQYF,TGTGCCAGCTCCCACAGGGGGGCCACAGATACGCAGTATTTT
-,TRBJ1-1,TRBV7-9,-,CASSLVRGVNTEAFF,TGTGCCAGCAGCTTAGTTCGGGGAGTGAACACTGAAGCTTTCTTT
many,TRBJ1-2,TRBV3-1,-,CASSQEWGDYGYTF,TGTGCCAGCAGCCAAGAGTGGGGGGACTATGGCTACACCTTC
-,TRBJ1-5,TRBV15,-,CATGGRVKLDQPQHF,TGTGCCACTGGAGGTAGGGTGAAGCTAGATCAGCCCCAGCATTTT
-,TRBJ2-5,TRBV7-2,-,CASSSQGGYETQYF,TGTGCCAGCAGCTCCCAAGGGGGTTACGAGACCCAGTACTTC
many,TRBJ1-5,TRBV29-1,-,CSVEDLAPSTQPQHF,TGCAGCGTTGAAGATCTTGCCCCCTCCACTCAGCCCCAGCATTTT
many,TRBJ1-2,TRBV29-1,TRBD1,CSVRDRENYGYTF,TGCAGCGTTCGGGACAGGGAGAACTATGGCTACACCTTC
few,TRBJ2-1,TRBV19,-,CASSEWGPSSYNEQFF,TGTGCCAGTAGTGAGTGGGGCCCGAGCTCCTACAATGAGCAGTTCTTC
many,TRBJ2-2,TRBV5-1,-,CASSLGPNTGELFF,TGCGCCAGCAGCTTGGGGCCCAACACCGGGGAGCTGTTTTTT
-,TRBJ2-2,TRBV11-2,TRBD1,CASSPTGENTGELFF,TGTGCCAGCAGCCCGACAGGGGAGAACACCGGGGAGCTGTTTTTT
many,TRBJ2-3,TRBV27,-,CASSNYLSTDTQYF,TGTGCCAGCAGCAATTACCTGAGCACAGATACGCAGTATTTT
many,TRBJ2-7,TRBV18,TRBD1,CASTTGTGVLYEQYF,TGTGCCAGCACCACAGGGACAGGGGTTTTGTACGAGCAGTACTTC
-,TRBJ2-7,TRBV11-2,-,CASSLGGYSYEQYF,TGTGCCAGCAGCCTAGGGGGGTACTCCTACGAGCAGTACTTC
many,TRBJ1-2,TRBV12-3/TRBV12-4,-,CASSSTRQNIRNYGYTF,TGTGCCAGCAGCTCAACCCGACAGAACATAAGGAACTATGGCTACACCTTC
-,TRBJ2-7,TRBV18,-,CASSPSDSYEQYF,TGTGCCAGCTCACCCTCGGACAGCTACGAGCAGTACTTC
few,TRBJ2-7,TRBV4-1,TRBD1,CASSQTTGGPYEQYF,TGCGCCAGCAGCCAAACTACAGGGGGCCCCTACGAGCAGTACTTC
-,TRBJ1-5,TRBV7-2,-,CASSLGGSFNQPQHF,TGTGCCAGCAGCCTAGGAGGTAGTTTTAATCAGCCCCAGCATTTT
-,TRBJ1-2,TRBV4-2,TRBD1,CASSQGDRGGGYTF,TGTGCCAGCAGCCAAGGGGACAGGGGTGGAGGCTACACCTTC
-,TRBJ2-7,TRBV29-1,-,CSVLDSYRSSYEQYF,TGCAGCGTACTGGACAGCTATCGGAGCTCCTACGAGCAGTACTTC
few,TRBJ1-6,TRBV19,-,CASSMELTYNSPLHF,TGTGCCAGTAGTATGGAGTTAACTTATAATTCACCCCTCCACTTT